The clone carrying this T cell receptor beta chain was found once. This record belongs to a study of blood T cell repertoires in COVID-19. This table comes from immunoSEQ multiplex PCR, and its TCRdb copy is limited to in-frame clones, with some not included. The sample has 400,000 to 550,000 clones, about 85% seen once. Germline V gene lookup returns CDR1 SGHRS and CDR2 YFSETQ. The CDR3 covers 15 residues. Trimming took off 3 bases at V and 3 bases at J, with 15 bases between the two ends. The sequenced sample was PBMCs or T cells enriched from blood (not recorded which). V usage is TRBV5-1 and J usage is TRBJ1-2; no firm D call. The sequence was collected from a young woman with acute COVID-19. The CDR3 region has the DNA TGCGCCAGCAGCTCGTCCCACGGGGTGGACTATGGCTACACCTTC. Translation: CASSSSHGVDYGYTF.